This note documents a single TCR beta chain sequence. This sample is drawn from a study of CD8 T cells in Susac syndrome. CDR3 size: 16 residues. V trimming: 5 bases; J trimming: 0 bases; junction bases outside the gene matches: 5. Germline CDR1 reads SEHNR; CDR2 reads FQNEAQ (reference sequence). RNA, at roughly 0.45 to 1 ug, was reverse transcribed with random hexamers. It was immunoSEQ multiplex PCR that amplified TCR beta CDR3 across 54 Vbeta and 13 Jbeta. TCRdb analysed the immunoSEQ multiplex PCR reads with MiXCR anew, one entry per CDR3 protein. The repertoire has 150,000 to 200,000 distinct CDR3 sequences, about 93% of them found once; the top ten carry just over 0.13%.

This clonotype originated in a human donor in good health. Sequenced sample: CD4+ T cells from PBMCs. The V and J genes are TRBV7-9 and TRBJ2-3, with 10 bases aligning to TRBD1. For the CDR3, the DNA is TGTGCCAGCAGCGACAGGGGGCTGAGAAGCACAGATACGCAGTATTTT. The encoded protein is CASSDRGLRSTDTQYF. Full variable domain (remainder filled in from reference TRBV7-9 and TRBJ2-3): DTGVSQNPRHKITKRGQNVTFRCDPISEHNRLYWYRQTLGQGPEFLTYFQNEAQLEKSRLLSDRFSAERPKGSFSTLEIQRTEQGDSAMYLCASSDRGLRSTDTQYFGPGTRLTVL.